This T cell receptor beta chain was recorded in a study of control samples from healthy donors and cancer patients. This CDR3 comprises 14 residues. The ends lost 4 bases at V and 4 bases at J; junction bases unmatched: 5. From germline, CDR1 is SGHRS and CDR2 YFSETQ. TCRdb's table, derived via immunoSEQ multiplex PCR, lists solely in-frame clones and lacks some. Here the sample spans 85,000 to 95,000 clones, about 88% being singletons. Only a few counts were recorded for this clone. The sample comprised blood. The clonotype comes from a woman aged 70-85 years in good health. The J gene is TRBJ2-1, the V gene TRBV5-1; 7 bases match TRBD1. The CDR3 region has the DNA TGCGCCAGCAGCGCCGGGACAGCTTACAATGAGCAGTTCTTC. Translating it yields CASSAGTAYNEQFF.